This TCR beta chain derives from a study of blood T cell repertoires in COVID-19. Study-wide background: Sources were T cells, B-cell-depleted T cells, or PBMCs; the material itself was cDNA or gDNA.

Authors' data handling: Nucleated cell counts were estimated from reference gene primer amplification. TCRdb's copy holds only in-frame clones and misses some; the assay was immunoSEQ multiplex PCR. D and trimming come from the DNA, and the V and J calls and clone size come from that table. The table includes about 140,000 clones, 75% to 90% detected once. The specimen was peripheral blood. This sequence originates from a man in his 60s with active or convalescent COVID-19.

This chain's CDR3 is CASSPERGWNTGELFF. The CDR3 region has the DNA TGTGCCAGCTCCCCTGAGCGGGGGTGGAACACCGGGGAGCTGTTTTTT. V gene TRBV18 combines with J gene TRBJ2-2; 8 bases align to TRBD2. Germline V gene data show CDR1 as KGHSH and CDR2 as LQKENI. J gave up 1 base and V 6 bases, and 7 bases lay outside the gene matches. This CDR3 is 16 amino acids long.